The rows below give T cell receptor beta chains drawn from one sample of a study of shared clonotypes between healthy human individuals. TCRdb's table, derived via immunoSEQ multiplex PCR, lists solely in-frame clones and lacks some. The table shows around 500,000 clones, with around 80% occurring only once. Sequenced input: PBMCs. Receptor source: a woman aged 35 to 49 in good health. Some clones in this sample may be carry-over from other donors' samples. Each CDR3 is given with its conserved first and last residue. A D gene is named only where the DNA matches it firmly. Clone size is stated in some rows and not others, as once, few, many or a class when expanded.

>-|TRBV9|once|TRBJ2-3
CASSVGTLAASTDTQYF
TGTGCCAGCAGCGTAGGTACCCTAGCAGCTAGCACAGATACGCAGTATTTT
>-|TRBV11-2|-|TRBJ2-3
CASSQTGISTDTQYF
TGTGCCAGCAGCCAGACAGGTATTAGCACAGATACGCAGTATTTT
>TRBD1|TRBV5-8|-|TRBJ2-7
CASSSRTGPYEQYF
TGTGCCAGCAGCTCTCGGACAGGGCCCTACGAGCAGTACTTC
>-|TRBV5-4|-|TRBJ2-5
CASSLAGGETQYF
TGTGCCAGCAGCTTGGCCGGCGGGGAGACCCAGTACTTC
>-|TRBV19|few|TRBJ1-2
CASSITARGYGYTF
TGTGCCAGTAGTATTACAGCTAGGGGCTATGGCTACACCTTC
>-|TRBV29-1|-|TRBJ2-7
CSVEGPRGSSYEQYF
TGCAGCGTTGAGGGCCCTAGGGGGAGCTCCTACGAGCAGTACTTC
>-|TRBV28|-|TRBJ1-5
CASSFDSHQPQHF
TGTGCCAGCAGTTTCGACAGTCATCAGCCCCAGCATTTT
>TRBD2|TRBV5-4|-|TRBJ2-3
CASSWGTSGSINTQYF
TGTGCCAGCAGCTGGGGGACTAGCGGGAGTATTAATACGCAGTATTTT
>TRBD2|TRBV5-1|-|TRBJ2-3
CASSLGGTSGSPQYF
TGCGCCAGCAGCTTGGGGGGGACTAGCGGGAGTCCGCAGTATTTT
>TRBD1|TRBV15|-|TRBJ2-7
CATSRDGTGGYEQYF
TGTGCCACCAGCAGAGATGGGACAGGGGGCTACGAGCAGTACTTC
>TRBD2|TRBV29-1|-|TRBJ2-7
CSGLAGIGEQYF
TGCAGCGGACTAGCGGGAATAGGCGAGCAGTACTTC
>-|TRBV6-1|-|TRBJ1-5
CASSSRVNQPQHF
TGTGCCAGCAGTAGCAGGGTAAATCAGCCCCAGCATTTT
>TRBD1|TRBV29-1|-|TRBJ1-1
CSVARDRGTEAFF
TGCAGCGTTGCCCGGGACAGGGGGACTGAAGCTTTCTTT
>TRBD1|TRBV7-9|-|TRBJ2-1
CASSPATGGEVNEQFF
TGTGCCAGCAGCCCGGCGACAGGGGGTGAGGTCAATGAGCAGTTCTTC
>-|TRBV11-3|-|TRBJ1-1
CASSLGRGTEAFF
TGTGCCAGCAGCCTCGGACGGGGCACTGAAGCTTTCTTT
>-|TRBV28|-|TRBJ2-5
CASSPLGSNKETQYF
TGTGCCAGCAGTCCCCTGGGCAGCAACAAAGAGACCCAGTACTTC
>-|TRBV9|-|TRBJ2-3
CASRRAVGGTDTQYF
TGTGCCAGCAGGCGGGCCGTCGGGGGCACAGATACGCAGTATTTT
>-|TRBV6-5|-|TRBJ2-5
CASSYSWGRGGETQYF
TGTGCCAGCAGTTACTCGTGGGGGCGAGGGGGAGAGACCCAGTACTTC
>TRBD2|TRBV9|-|TRBJ2-1
CASSPGQIAGEVNEQFF
TGTGCCAGCAGCCCGGGCCAAATAGCGGGAGAGGTCAATGAGCAGTTCTTC
>-|TRBV25-1|-|TRBJ1-1
CASSERGLGAEAFF
TGTGCCAGCAGTGAAAGGGGGTTGGGCGCTGAAGCTTTCTTT
>-|TRBV29-1|-|TRBJ2-7
CSVEGDDFSYEQYF
TGCAGCGTTGAAGGGGACGACTTCTCCTACGAGCAGTACTTC
>-|TRBV20-1|few|TRBJ2-7
CSASEVDEQYF
TGCAGTGCTAGTGAGGTTGACGAGCAGTACTTC
>-|TRBV7-2|-|TRBJ1-5
CASSLATPTLSNQPQHF
TGTGCCAGCAGCTTAGCGACCCCGACACTTAGCAATCAGCCCCAGCATTTT
>-|TRBV6-1|once|TRBJ1-3
CATSEAGVSGNTIYF
TGTGCTACAAGTGAAGCAGGGGTATCTGGAAACACCATATATTTT
>-|TRBV5-1|-|TRBJ2-7
CASSLSTGPYEQYF
TGCGCCAGCAGCTTGTCAACAGGTCCCTACGAGCAGTACTTC
>-|TRBV5-1|-|TRBJ2-3
CASSFGETDTQYF
TGCGCCAGCAGCTTCGGTGAAACAGATACGCAGTATTTT
>-|TRBV4-2|-|TRBJ1-2
CASSQGTGYGYTF
TGTGCCAGCAGCCAAGGTACAGGATATGGCTACACCTTC
>-|TRBV19|-|TRBJ2-2
CASIPTGAYTGELFF
TGTGCCAGTATCCCGACGGGAGCGTACACCGGGGAGCTGTTTTTT
>-|TRBV29-1|-|TRBJ2-7
CSIRLDTYEQYF
TGCAGCATAAGACTAGATACCTACGAGCAGTACTTC
>TRBD1|TRBV9|-|TRBJ2-5
CASSAVRDRVSQETQYF
TGTGCCAGCAGCGCGGTCCGGGACAGAGTATCCCAAGAGACCCAGTACTTC
>-|TRBV7-9|-|TRBJ1-1
CASSAQGFFGNTEAFF
TGTGCCAGCAGCGCACAGGGATTCTTCGGGAACACTGAAGCTTTCTTT
>TRBD2|TRBV4-2|-|TRBJ2-5
CASSQEWTSGKRGTQYF
TGTGCCAGCAGCCAGGAATGGACTAGCGGGAAGAGAGGGACCCAGTACTTC
>-|TRBV2|-|TRBJ1-5
CASSGGSGKGQPQHF
TGTGCCAGCAGTGGTGGTTCAGGGAAGGGGCAGCCCCAGCATTTT
>-|TRBV7-8|-|TRBJ2-1
CARSLREQFF
TGTGCCAGGTCTCTGAGGGAGCAGTTCTTC
>TRBD2|TRBV6-5|-|TRBJ2-7
CASSYAGGTNYEQYF
TGTGCCAGCAGTTACGCGGGAGGTACCAACTACGAGCAGTACTTC
>-|TRBV11-2|once|TRBJ2-4
CASSLADRLGIQYF
TGTGCCAGCAGCTTAGCCGACAGGTTGGGCATTCAGTACTTC
>TRBD2|TRBV7-6|-|TRBJ2-7
CASSFWAGGSYEQYF
TGTGCCAGCAGCTTCTGGGCGGGAGGGAGTTACGAGCAGTACTTC
>-|TRBV11-2|-|TRBJ2-7
CASSSSGAGYEQYF
TGTGCCAGCAGCTCAAGCGGAGCCGGGTACGAGCAGTACTTC
>-|TRBV29-1|many|TRBJ2-2
CSVEIGLTGELFF
TGCAGCGTTGAAATAGGGTTAACCGGGGAGCTGTTTTTT
>TRBD2|TRBV7-9|once|TRBJ2-3
CASRTGLAGVGTDTQYF
TGTGCCAGCAGGACAGGACTAGCGGGAGTTGGCACAGATACGCAGTATTTT
>TRBD1|TRBV28|-|TRBJ2-7
CASSFTSGQGTYEQYF
TGTGCCAGCAGTTTCACCTCCGGACAGGGTACCTACGAGCAGTACTTC
>-|TRBV6-1|-|TRBJ1-1
CASNISPNTEAFF
TGTGCCAGCAATATTAGCCCGAACACTGAAGCTTTCTTT
>TRBD2|TRBV10-1|once|TRBJ2-3
CASSLAGGPDTQYF
TGCGCCAGCAGTCTGGCGGGAGGGCCAGATACGCAGTATTTT
>TRBD2|TRBV30|-|TRBJ2-2
CAWSPGTSAGELFF
TGTGCCTGGAGCCCCGGGACTAGCGCCGGGGAGCTGTTTTTT
>TRBD1|TRBV11-2|-|TRBJ1-1
CASRPQGQTGTFF
TGTGCCAGCAGGCCTCAGGGACAGACCGGGACTTTCTTT
>TRBD1|TRBV7-3|-|TRBJ2-7
CASSPTGDRRYEQYF
TGTGCCAGCAGCCCGACAGGGGACAGGCGCTACGAGCAGTACTTC
>-|TRBV19|-|TRBJ1-2
CASSRGGYDYGYTF
TGTGCCAGTAGCCGAGGGGGGTACGACTATGGCTACACCTTC
>TRBD2|TRBV7-9|-|TRBJ2-1
CASSLLAGGFNEQFF
TGTGCCAGCAGCTTACTAGCGGGAGGGTTCAATGAGCAGTTCTTC